One and the same sample provided the 2 T cell receptor beta chains below, sequenced in a study of OX40 agonist ivuxolimab in advanced cancers. Libraries were prepared through the immunoSEQ multiplex PCR assay. Not all clones reach the TCRdb copy of this immuneACCESS table, which keeps in-frame sequences only. Checked studies attribute under half of the gap to unresolved V genes and leave the rest unexplained. This sample comprises 20,000 to 25,000 clones, approximately 89% of them detected only once. The ten largest clones represent approximately 9.6% of the sample. Specimen: CD4+ or CD8+ T cells sorted from blood, collected in a trial of the OX40 agonist ivuxolimab. These receptors originate from an adult with an advanced solid tumor such as melanoma, head and neck, liver or kidney cancer.

V usage is TRBV5-4 and J usage is TRBJ2-2; the match to TRBD2 covers 8 bases. Germline V gene data show CDR1 as SGHNT and CDR2 as YYREEE (reference sequence). CDR3 length: 16 residues. V was pared by 4 bases and J by 4 bases, with 9 bases of the junction left unmatched. The DNA of the CDR3 is TGTGCCAGCAGCCCGCCAGCGGGAGCTACCACCGGGGAGCTGTTTTTT. Amino acid sequence: CASSPPAGATTGELFF. Together with reference TRBV5-4 and TRBJ2-2, the CDR3 gives the full variable domain: ETGVTQSPTHLIKTRGQQVTLRCSSQSGHNTVSWYQQALGQGPQFIFQYYREEENGRGNFPPRFSGLQFPNYSSELNVNALELDDSALYLCASSPPAGATTGELFFGEGSRLTVL.

The chain links TRBV7-2 to TRBJ1-5, with D maybe TRBD1 (6 bases). Trimming pared 5 bases from V and 5 bases from J, leaving 13 bases between. The germline CDR1 and CDR2 sequences are SGHTA and FQGNSA. The CDR3 is 14 amino acids. The CDR3 nucleotides are TGTGCCAGCAGCCCGAACGAGGGGGATCAGCCCCAGCATTTT. Protein sequence: CASSPNEGDQPQHF.